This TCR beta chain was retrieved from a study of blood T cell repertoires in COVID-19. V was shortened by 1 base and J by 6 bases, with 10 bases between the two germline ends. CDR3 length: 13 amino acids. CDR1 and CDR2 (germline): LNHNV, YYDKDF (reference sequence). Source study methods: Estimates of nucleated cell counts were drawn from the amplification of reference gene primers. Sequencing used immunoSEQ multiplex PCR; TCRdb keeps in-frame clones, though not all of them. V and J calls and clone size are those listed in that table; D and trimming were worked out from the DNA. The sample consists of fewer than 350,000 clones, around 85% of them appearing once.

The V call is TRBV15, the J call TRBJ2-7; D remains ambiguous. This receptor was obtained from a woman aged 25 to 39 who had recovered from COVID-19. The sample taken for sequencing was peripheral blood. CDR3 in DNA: TGTGCCACCAGCAGAGCTCGCCTCGGCGAGCAGTACTTC. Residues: CATSRARLGEQYF.